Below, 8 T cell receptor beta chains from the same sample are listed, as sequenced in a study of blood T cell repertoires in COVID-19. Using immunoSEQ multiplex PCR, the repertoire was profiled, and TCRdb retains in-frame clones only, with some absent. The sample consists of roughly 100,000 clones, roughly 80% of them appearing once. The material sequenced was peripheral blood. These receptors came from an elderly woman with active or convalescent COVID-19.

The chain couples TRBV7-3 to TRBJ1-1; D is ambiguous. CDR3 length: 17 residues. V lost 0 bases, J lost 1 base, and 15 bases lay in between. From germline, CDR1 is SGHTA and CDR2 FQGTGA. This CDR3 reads CASSLTGRSGSNTEAFF. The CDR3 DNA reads TGTGCCAGCAGCTTAACCGGTCGTTCGGGGTCGAACACTGAAGCTTTCTTT.

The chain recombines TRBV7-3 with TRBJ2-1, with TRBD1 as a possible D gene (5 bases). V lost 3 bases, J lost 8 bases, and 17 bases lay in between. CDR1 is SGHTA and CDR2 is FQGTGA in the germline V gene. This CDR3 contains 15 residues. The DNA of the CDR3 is TGTGCCAGCAGCTTTAAGTCAGGGTCACTCGATGAGCAGTTCTTC. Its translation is CASSFKSGSLDEQFF.

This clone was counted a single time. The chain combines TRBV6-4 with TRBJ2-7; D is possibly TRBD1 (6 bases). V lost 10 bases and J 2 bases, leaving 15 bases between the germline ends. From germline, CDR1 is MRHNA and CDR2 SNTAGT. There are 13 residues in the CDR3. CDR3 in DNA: TGTGCCATCATCGGGGCAGGGGCCTACGAGCAGTACTTC. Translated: CAIIGAGAYEQYF.

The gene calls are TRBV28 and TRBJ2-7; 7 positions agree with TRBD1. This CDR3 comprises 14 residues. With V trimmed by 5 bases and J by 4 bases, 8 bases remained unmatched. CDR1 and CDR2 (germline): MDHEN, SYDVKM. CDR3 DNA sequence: TGTGCCAGCAGTGTTACAGGGGCGCGGTACGAGCAGTACTTC. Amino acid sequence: CASSVTGARYEQYF.

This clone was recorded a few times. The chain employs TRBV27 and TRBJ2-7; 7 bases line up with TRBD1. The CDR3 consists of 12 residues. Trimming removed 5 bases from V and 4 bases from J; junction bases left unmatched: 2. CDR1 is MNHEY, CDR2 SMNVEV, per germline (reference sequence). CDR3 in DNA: TGTGCCAGCAGTCCACAGGGGTACGAGCAGTACTTC. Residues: CASSPQGYEQYF.

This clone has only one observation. The CDR3 DNA follows: TGTGCCAGCAGCTATTACACCTCCTACGAGCAGTACTTC. It translates to CASSYYTSYEQYF. The rearrangement links TRBV7-2 to TRBJ2-7; no clear D. Germline lookup yields CDR1 SGHTA and CDR2 FQGNSA. The CDR3 extends over 13 amino acids. V gave up 4 bases and J gave up 0 bases, with 7 bases separating them.

The CDR3 sequence: CASSLEAGRETQYF. DNA of the CDR3: TGTGCCAGCAGCTTAGAAGCAGGGCGGGAGACCCAGTACTTC. V gene TRBV7-6 combines with J gene TRBJ2-5, with D possibly matching TRBD1 (5 bases). V dropped 1 base and J dropped 5 bases, with 11 bases sitting between them. The CDR3 covers 14 residues. Germline V lookup: CDR1 SGHVS, CDR2 FNYEAQ.

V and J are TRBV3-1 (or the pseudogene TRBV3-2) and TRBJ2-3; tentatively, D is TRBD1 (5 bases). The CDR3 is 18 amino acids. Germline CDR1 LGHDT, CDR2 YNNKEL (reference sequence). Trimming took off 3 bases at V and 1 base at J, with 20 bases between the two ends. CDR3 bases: TGTGCCAGCAGCCACGAGATGGACATCGCGTTATGCACAGATACGCAGTATTTT. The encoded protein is CASSHEMDIALCTDTQYF.